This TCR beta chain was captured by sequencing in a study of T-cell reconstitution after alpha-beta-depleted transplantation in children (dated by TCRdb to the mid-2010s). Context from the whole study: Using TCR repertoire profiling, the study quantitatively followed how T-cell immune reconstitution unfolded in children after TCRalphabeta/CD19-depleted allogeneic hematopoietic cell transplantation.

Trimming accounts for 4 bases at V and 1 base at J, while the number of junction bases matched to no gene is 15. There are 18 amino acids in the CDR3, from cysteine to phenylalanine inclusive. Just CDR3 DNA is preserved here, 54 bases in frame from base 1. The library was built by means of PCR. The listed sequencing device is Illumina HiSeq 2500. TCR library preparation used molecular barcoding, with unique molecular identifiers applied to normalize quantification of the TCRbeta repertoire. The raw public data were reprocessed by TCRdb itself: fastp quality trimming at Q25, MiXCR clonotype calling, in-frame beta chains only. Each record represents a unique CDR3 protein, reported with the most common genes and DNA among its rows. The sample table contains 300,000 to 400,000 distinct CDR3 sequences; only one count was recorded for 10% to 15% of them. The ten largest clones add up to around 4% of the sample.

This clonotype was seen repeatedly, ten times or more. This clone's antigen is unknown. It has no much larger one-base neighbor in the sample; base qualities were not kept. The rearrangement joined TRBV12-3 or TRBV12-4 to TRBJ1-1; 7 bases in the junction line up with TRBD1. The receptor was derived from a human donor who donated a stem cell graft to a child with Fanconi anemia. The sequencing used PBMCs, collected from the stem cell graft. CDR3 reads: CASSSPGLLTGTNTEAFF. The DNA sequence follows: TGTGCCAGCAGTTCGCCCGGGCTGTTGACAGGGACGAACACTGAAGCTTTCTTT.